This note documents a single T cell receptor (beta chain) sequence. What it recognizes is unknown. The CDR3 contains 15 residues. V lost 4 bases and J lost 7; bases outside the gene matches: 6. Germline V gene lookup returns CDR1 SEHNR and CDR2 FQNEAQ (reference sequence). The record originates from a study of T cells in Graves' hyperthyroidism and ophthalmopathy. Points from the study as a whole: The model made its ophthalmopathy prediction, and onset followed a median around 6.9 months later.

The investigators amplified TCR beta CDR3 regions from RNA transcripts. Researchers ran a first-round RT-PCR on the TCR CDR3 using the HTBI primer set. Each CDR3 protein is one row after TCRdb ran MiXCR on the multiplex PCR reads. The sample holds more than 300,000 distinct CDR3 sequences; about 18% are singletons and the top ten take 40%. The sequence came from a young man with Graves' ophthalmopathy. The specimen was blood. The rearrangement uses TRBV7-9 and TRBJ2-7; TRBD2 agrees at 14 bases. The CDR3: CASSSTSGGANEQYF. The CDR3 nucleotides are TGTGCCAGCAGCTCGACTAGCGGGGGGGCAAATGAGCAGTACTTC. The whole variable domain, filled in from reference TRBV7-9 and TRBJ2-7, reads DTGVSQNPRHKITKRGQNVTFRCDPISEHNRLYWYRQTLGQGPEFLTYFQNEAQLEKSRLLSDRFSAERPKGSFSTLEIQRTEQGDSAMYLCASSSTSGGANEQYFGPGTRLTVT.